The subject of this entry is one T cell receptor beta chain. Sequenced by immunoSEQ multiplex PCR; TCRdb stores in-frame clones only, minus some. Of about 51,000 clones listed, about nine tenths were seen once; the top ten hold about 1.4%. This sample stems from a study of control samples from healthy donors and cancer patients. Germline CDR1 is MNHEY and CDR2 is SVGEGT. V gave up 6 bases and J gave up 5 bases; unmatched junction bases: 15. The CDR3 covers 17 residues. The sample consisted of PBMCs. The clonotype comes from a man aged 40-50 years with colorectal cancer. The chain joins TRBV6-2 or TRBV6-3 to TRBJ1-1, with TRBD1 identical over 10 bases. Here the CDR3 reads CASSSLDRGPLPTEAFF. The CDR3 nucleotides read TGTGCCAGCAGCTCCCTAGACAGGGGGCCCCTGCCAACTGAAGCTTTCTTT.